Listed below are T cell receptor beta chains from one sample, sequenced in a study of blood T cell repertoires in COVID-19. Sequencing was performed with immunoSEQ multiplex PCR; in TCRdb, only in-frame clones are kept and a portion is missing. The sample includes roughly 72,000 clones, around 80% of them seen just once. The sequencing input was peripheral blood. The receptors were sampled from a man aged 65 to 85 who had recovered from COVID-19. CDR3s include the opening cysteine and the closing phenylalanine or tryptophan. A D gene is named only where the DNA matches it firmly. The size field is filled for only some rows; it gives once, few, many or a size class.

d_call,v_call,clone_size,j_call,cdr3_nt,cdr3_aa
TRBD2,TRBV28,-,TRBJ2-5,TGTGCCAGCAGAAAGACTAGCGGGGGTATCCAAGAGACCCAGTACTTC,CASRKTSGGIQETQYF
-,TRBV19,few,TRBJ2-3,TGTGCCAGTACCCTCTGGGGGGGGGCCGATACGCAGTATTTT,CASTLWGGADTQYF
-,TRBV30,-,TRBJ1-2,TGTGCCTGGAGTTCCCACGTCTACAGGGACGGCTACACCTTC,CAWSSHVYRDGYTF
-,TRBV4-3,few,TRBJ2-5,TGCGCCAGCAGCCAAGAGTTCGGGGTCGCGGAGACCCAGTACTTC,CASSQEFGVAETQYF
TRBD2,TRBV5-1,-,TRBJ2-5,TGCGCCAGCAGCCACGGGACTAGCGGGGGGTCTATAGAGACCCAGTACTTC,CASSHGTSGGSIETQYF
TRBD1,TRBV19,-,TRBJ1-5,TGTGCCAGTGAGGTCGACAGGGAGATCGGTCAGCCCCAGCATTTT,CASEVDREIGQPQHF
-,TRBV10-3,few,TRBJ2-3,TGTGCCATCAGTGAGTCCTTCCGAGATACGCAGTATTTT,CAISESFRDTQYF
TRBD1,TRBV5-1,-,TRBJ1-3,TGCGCCAGCAGCCCGGGACAGGACGGAAACACCATATATTTT,CASSPGQDGNTIYF
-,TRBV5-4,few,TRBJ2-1,TGTGCCAGCAGCTCCAACCGGGATTTAAGGGACAATGAGCAGTTCTTC,CASSSNRDLRDNEQFF
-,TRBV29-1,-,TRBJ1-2,TGCAGCGTTGGATCAGGGAAGGACTATGGCTACACCTTC,CSVGSGKDYGYTF
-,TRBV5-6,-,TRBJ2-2,TGTGCCAGCAGCCGTTTTGACACAGACACCGGGGAGCTGTTTTTT,CASSRFDTDTGELFF
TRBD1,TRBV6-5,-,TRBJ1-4,TGTGCCAGCAGTTGGGACAGGGAAAGGGGAAAACTGTTTTTT,CASSWDRERGKLFF
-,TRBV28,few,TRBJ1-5,TGTGCCAGCAGTTTAGGCGGCACTAATCAGCCCCAGCATTTT,CASSLGGTNQPQHF
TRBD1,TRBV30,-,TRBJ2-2,TGTGCCTGGATTGACAGGGGTAACGGGGAGCTGTTTTTT,CAWIDRGNGELFF
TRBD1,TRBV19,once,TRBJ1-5,TGTGCCAGTAGTATCGGGACAGGGGGTCAGCCCCAGCATTTT,CASSIGTGGQPQHF